This note documents a single TCR beta chain sequence. The germline gene is not matched at one end of the junction; a read error may be the cause. Then a second PCR, running roughly 7 to 11 cycles, was carried out with a sample-barcoded 5' primer and a J-beta primer mix. TCRdb reprocessed the 5' RACE reads with MiXCR, giving one entry per CDR3 protein. Among fewer than 1.5 million distinct CDR3 sequences, roughly 40% were seen once, and the ten largest hold 7.9%. The sample belongs to a study of blood T cells in healthy people across ages. The length of the CDR3 is 11 residues. The germline gives CDR1 SEHNR, CDR2 FQNEAQ (reference sequence).

The V gene is TRBV7-9, the J gene TRBJ2-3, with D hard to call. The specimen was blood. The sequence was collected from a woman under 30 in good health. The CDR3 region is CANSRVDTRYF. The CDR3 DNA is TGTGCCAACTCCCGTGTGGATACGCGGTATTTT.